This T cell receptor beta chain was obtained from a study of beta chain features in type 1 diabetes. The study, taken as a whole, reports: TCRB CDR3s were moderately but significantly shorter in Type 1 diabetes patients in all four CD4+ subsets.

Trimming pared 5 bases from V and 8 bases from J, leaving 16 bases between. The CDR3 length is 14 residues. The germline V gene encodes CDR1 MNHEY and CDR2 SMNVEV (reference sequence). This clone occurred a few times. Its target is unknown. Sequenced material consisted of expressed TCRB transcripts (all of the isolated RNA was reverse transcribed). Sequenced by immunoSEQ multiplex PCR; TCRdb stores in-frame clones only, minus some. The sample includes 600,000 or so clones, around 12% seen only once; the top ten take more than 0.1%. The rearrangement links TRBV27 to TRBJ2-4; D is perhaps TRBD1 or TRBD2 (5 bases each). The receptor comes from a man under 40 with type 1 diabetes. Sequences were obtained from naive CD4+ T cells from blood. The CDR3 DNA sequence: TGTGCCAGCAGTAACCGGGACCCCCACGACATTCAGTACTTC. This sequence encodes CASSNRDPHDIQYF.